The clone carrying this T cell receptor (beta chain) was recorded only once. The antigen is unknown. This sample was included in a study of vaccination and CD4 T cells after COVID-19. The treatment here: approximately 9-day PBMC culture with coronavirus spike peptide pools or control peptides (ViraFEST assay). The CDR3 spans 13 residues. CDR1 is DFQATT and CDR2 is SNEGSKA in the germline V gene (reference sequence). V was shortened by 3 bases and J by 5 bases, with 13 bases between the two germline ends. The Oncomine TCR Beta short-read assay was applied to DNA of cultured CD4+ T cells. Via MiXCR, TCRdb re-called the PCR reads, giving one row per CDR3 protein. The sample carries about 20,000 distinct CDR3 sequences, around 53% recorded once.

Sequenced material: CD4+ T cells from blood, cultured in vitro. The J gene is TRBJ1-2, the V gene TRBV20-1, with D maybe TRBD1 (5 bases). This TCR was recovered from a human donor who had recovered from COVID-19. The CDR3 reads CSAREQALYGYTF. As DNA, the CDR3 is TGCAGTGCTAGGGAACAGGCTTTGTATGGCTACACCTTC.